A single sample is the source of the 22 T cell receptor beta chains below, sequenced in a study of cytomegalovirus exposure and HLA in healthy donors. TCRdb keeps only in-frame clones here, not all; method: immunoSEQ multiplex PCR. The sample has some 330,000 clones, 75% to 90% seen once; the top ten hold about 0.8%. The sequencing input was PBMCs. Receptor source: a woman younger than 30 in good health and CMV-seronegative.

The chain carries TRBV27 and TRBJ1-2, with 9 bases fitting TRBD1. V lost 2 bases, J lost 5 bases, and 3 bases stayed unmatched. The CDR3 totals 14 residues. From germline, CDR1 is MNHEY and CDR2 SMNVEV (reference sequence). CDR3 region: CASSLRTGAYGYTF. The DNA for the CDR3 is TGTGCCAGCAGTTTACGGACAGGGGCATATGGCTACACCTTC.

This chain links TRBV7-3 with TRBJ2-1; 9 bases map to TRBD2. This CDR3 has 15 amino acids. The junction had 6 bases not matched to a gene; V was cut back by 1 base and J by 8 bases. Germline assignment: CDR1 SGHTA and CDR2 FQGTGA. The CDR3 region is CASSLNSGSSHEQFF. Written as DNA, the CDR3 is TGTGCCAGCAGCTTAAATAGCGGGAGTTCACATGAGCAGTTCTTC.

The chain uses TRBV29-1 and TRBJ2-5, with 9 bases matching TRBD1. The CDR3 spans 15 residues. The V and J ends lost 6 bases and 1 base, in that order; junction bases with no gene match: 9. Germline V CDR1 and CDR2: SQVTM, ANQGSEA. The CDR3 is CSVTSPGQGQETQYF. Written as DNA, the CDR3 is TGCAGCGTCACATCCCCGGGACAGGGCCAAGAGACCCAGTACTTC.

The chain is built from TRBV7-9 and TRBJ2-7; D is ambiguous. The V gene's germline CDR1 is SEHNR and CDR2 FQNEAQ (reference sequence). The CDR3 has 15 residues. V was trimmed by 1 base and J by 5 bases, leaving 15 bases between them. CDR3 protein: CASSLGQLYFNEQYF. CDR3 DNA: TGTGCCAGCAGCTTAGGGCAGTTATATTTCAACGAGCAGTACTTC.

The chain has TRBV6-5 and TRBJ1-1; D gene uncertain. Deletions cut 6 bases from V and 5 bases from J, with 13 bases between. CDR1 MNHEY and CDR2 SVGAGI come from the germline V gene. The CDR3 totals 13 residues. The CDR3 region has the DNA TGTGCCAGCAGCATGGGAGGAAGGACTGAAGCTTTCTTT. Protein sequence: CASSMGGRTEAFF.

This clone was counted a single time. The chain recombines TRBV29-1 with TRBJ2-1; D is perhaps TRBD2 (5 bases). Trimming removed 2 bases at V and 2 bases at J, with 10 bases between. The CDR3 is 14 residues long. Germline-derived CDR1 and CDR2 are SQVTM and ANQGSEA. The CDR3 here is CSVESGNPYNEQFF. The CDR3 nucleotides are TGCAGCGTTGAAAGCGGAAATCCCTACAATGAGCAGTTCTTC.

This clone was found once. This chain joins TRBV28 and TRBJ1-1; a weak D match, TRBD1 (6 bases). The CDR3 is made up of 15 amino acids. The V and J ends lost 6 bases and 0 bases respectively, with 14 bases between them. Looked up from germline, CDR1 is MDHEN and CDR2 is SYDVKM. CDR3 in amino acids: CASSSGTYMNTEAFF. The CDR3, as DNA: TGTGCCAGCAGCTCCGGGACATACATGAACACTGAAGCTTTCTTT.

Of note for this clone: The junction differs from germline at one of its ends, possibly a read error. This chain uses TRBV5-4 with TRBJ1-5; 7 bases align to TRBD1. This CDR3 is built from 13 residues. Germline V CDR1 and CDR2: SGHNT, YYREEE (reference sequence). Written as DNA, the CDR3 is TGTGCCAGCAGCTTGCGGGACAGTGCCCGGGCGGAGTTT. Protein sequence: CASSLRDSARAEF.

This chain links TRBV18 with TRBJ2-3; 9 nucleotides match TRBD2. There are 15 residues in the CDR3. V gave up 5 bases and J gave up 3 bases; unmatched junction bases: 6. CDR1 is KGHSH, CDR2 LQKENI, per germline. The CDR3 reads CASSASSGMTDTQYF. CDR3 nucleotide sequence: TGTGCCAGCTCAGCCTCTAGCGGGATGACAGATACGCAGTATTTT.

The gene calls are TRBV6-5 and TRBJ2-7; a possible D gene is TRBD2 (5 bases). The germline V gene encodes CDR1 MNHEY and CDR2 SVGAGI. The ends were cut back, 4 bases at V and 4 bases at J, with 14 bases in the middle. CDR3 length: 14 amino acids. CDR3 in amino acids: CASSLVGEGYEQYF. The CDR3 nucleotides are TGTGCCAGCAGTTTAGTGGGAGAGGGTTACGAGCAGTACTTC.

This chain connects TRBV18 to TRBJ2-2, with D perhaps matching TRBD1 (6 bases). V lost 2 bases and J lost 0, with 13 bases in between. CDR3 length equals 17 residues. Germline CDR1 and CDR2: KGHSH and LQKENI. This CDR3 reads CASSPISGDSNTGELFF. The DNA for the CDR3 is TGTGCCAGCTCACCAATCTCAGGGGATTCGAACACCGGGGAGCTGTTTTTT.

The chain carries TRBV9 and TRBJ2-7; D is possibly TRBD2 (5 bases). This CDR3 has 15 residues. Per the germline V gene, CDR1 is SGDLS and CDR2 is YYNGEE. Trimming removed 3 bases from V and 0 bases from J, with 13 bases in between. CDR3 amino acids: CASSGDGGYSYEQYF. In nucleotides, the CDR3 is TGTGCCAGCAGCGGAGACGGAGGATACTCCTACGAGCAGTACTTC.

The chain carries TRBV6-5 and TRBJ1-1, with D hard to call. Deletions cut 6 bases from V and 3 bases from J, with 11 bases between. The CDR3 loop spans 13 amino acids. Germline CDR1 MNHEY, CDR2 SVGAGI. CDR3 amino acids: CASSPPGDTEAFF. The CDR3 DNA reads as TGTGCCAGCAGCCCCCCCGGGGACACTGAAGCTTTCTTT.

The V gene is TRBV13, the J gene TRBJ2-7; 9 bases align to TRBD2. Germline trimming cut 5 bases from V and 2 bases from J; bases unmatched to any gene: 13. Germline CDR1 reads PRHDT; CDR2 reads FYEKMQ (reference sequence). The CDR3 runs to 17 residues. As DNA, the CDR3 is TGTGCCAGCAGCCCGGAGGACAGAGCGGGAGGCCCCTACGAGCAGTACTTC. Translated: CASSPEDRAGGPYEQYF.

J is TRBJ2-2 and V is TRBV25-1, with 7 bases matching TRBD2. CDR1 is MGHDK and CDR2 is SYGVNS in the germline V gene. The V and J ends lost 2 bases and 2 bases, in that order; junction bases with no gene match: 8. CDR3 size: 17 residues. CDR3: CASSEPLGGKNTGELFF. The DNA of the CDR3 is TGTGCCAGCAGTGAACCTCTGGGGGGGAAAAACACCGGGGAGCTGTTTTTT.

This chain uses TRBV6-1 with TRBJ2-5; the match to TRBD2 covers 10 bases. The CDR3 extends over 16 amino acids. CDR1 is MNHNS, CDR2 SASEGT, per germline. The V segment lost 2 bases and the J segment 4 bases; nucleotides outside the gene matches: 7. CDR3 coding DNA: TGTGCCAGCAGTGAACTCTCCCTAGCGGGAGCAGAGACCCAGTACTTC. Translation: CASSELSLAGAETQYF.

This chain uses TRBV7-2 with TRBJ1-3, with TRBD1 as a possible D gene (5 bases). CDR1 is SGHTA and CDR2 is FQGNSA in the germline V gene. The CDR3 runs 16 residues. V gave up 5 bases and J gave up 4 bases, with 18 bases separating them. The CDR3 loop is CASSLMWGVRGNTIYF. CDR3 nucleotides: TGTGCCAGCAGCCTGATGTGGGGCGTAAGGGGAAACACCATATATTTT.

The DNA of the CDR3 is TGTGCCAGCAGTGTGCGGGGGGACACCGGGGAGCTGTTTTTT. The encoded protein is CASSVRGDTGELFF. The V call is TRBV2, the J call TRBJ2-2; TRBD2 matches 8 bases. The CDR3 is made up of 14 amino acids. Germline V gives CDR1 SNHLY, CDR2 FYNNEI. J was trimmed by 3 bases and V by 4 bases; bases with no gene match: 1. Together with reference TRBV2 and TRBJ2-2, the CDR3 gives the full variable domain: EPEVTQTPSHQVTQMGQEVILRCVPISNHLYFYWYRQILGQKVEFLVSFYNNEISEKSEIFDDQFSVERPDGSNFTLKIRSTKLEDSAMYFCASSVRGDTGELFFGEGSRLTVL.

The rearrangement uses TRBV7-2 and TRBJ2-5; TRBD1 agrees at 9 bases. V trimming: 6 bases; J trimming: 14 bases; junction bases outside the gene matches: 10. The CDR3 length is 12 residues. Germline V gene data show CDR1 as SGHTA and CDR2 as FQGNSA. DNA for the CDR3: TGTGCCAGCAGACCAGACAGGGGGGGAGGCTACTTC. Translating it yields CASRPDRGGGYF.

This clone occurred a few times. V usage is TRBV7-2 and J usage is TRBJ1-5; possible D gene TRBD1, 6 bases. Trimming removed 7 bases at V and 2 bases at J, with 12 bases between. The CDR3 covers 14 residues. Germline V gene lookup returns CDR1 SGHTA and CDR2 FQGNSA. The CDR3 protein is CASTTGGGNQPQHF. The CDR3 DNA is TGTGCCAGCACGACAGGAGGTGGCAATCAGCCCCAGCATTTT.

This sequence joins TRBV7-9 and TRBJ1-2; TRBD1 is a possible D gene (6 bases). This CDR3 spans 15 amino acids. V was pared by 5 bases and J by 4 bases, with 17 bases between. The V gene's germline CDR1 is SEHNR and CDR2 FQNEAQ (reference sequence). CDR3 residues: CASSHPTGPTYGYTF. The CDR3 coding sequence is TGTGCCAGCAGCCACCCGACAGGACCAACCTATGGCTACACCTTC.

The chain links TRBV4-1 to TRBJ1-1, with D hard to call. Deletions cut 2 bases from V and 7 bases from J, with 11 bases between. This CDR3 has 13 amino acids. CDR1 and CDR2 from the germline V gene are MGHRA and YSYEKL. For the CDR3, the DNA is TGCGCCAGCAGCCAATACACTAGTGGTGAAGCTTTCTTT. Residues: CASSQYTSGEAFF.